This TCR beta chain was identified in a study of blood T cells in healthy people across ages. In its sample, this clonotype was seen many times. Its antigen is still unknown. The junction had 9 bases not matched to a gene; V was cut back by 1 base and J by 2 bases. Germline CDR1 is SGHTA and CDR2 is FQGNSA. CDR3 length equals 18 residues. Findings and caveats of the study: In these data, TCR beta diversity tracked strongly with naive T cell percentage. Naive CD4+ cell counts and diversity both ran higher in long-lived than in aged donors.

Combining a sample-barcoded 5' primer with a J-beta primer mix, a second PCR ran for roughly 7 to 12 cycles. TCRdb reprocessed the 5' RACE reads with MiXCR, giving one entry per CDR3 protein. The repertoire holds some 710,000 distinct CDR3 sequences, with approximately 21% as singletons. The source of this sequence is a man between 70 and 80 years old in good health. The chain employs TRBV7-2 and TRBJ2-1; 9 nucleotides line up with TRBD2. Input material: blood. The CDR3 here is CASSLDWASGKTYNEQFF. In nucleotides, the CDR3 is TGTGCCAGCAGCTTAGATTGGGCTAGCGGGAAAACCTACAATGAGCAGTTCTTC. The complete variable domain, with remaining parts taken from reference TRBV7-2 and TRBJ2-1, reads GAGVSQSPSNKVTEKGKDVELRCDPISGHTALYWYRQSLGQGLEFLIYFQGNSAPDKSGLPSDRFSAERTGGSVSTLTIQRTQQEDSAVYLCASSLDWASGKTYNEQFFGPGTRLTVL.